These T cell receptor beta chains were read from a single sample in a study of identifying expanded T cells in peripheral blood. The method was immunoSEQ multiplex PCR; TCRdb's version includes in-frame clones alone and lacks a portion of them. Among about 130,000 clones listed, 80% to 90% were seen once. The sequenced sample consisted of blood. Source of these receptors: a person aged 18 to 69 in good health. CDR3s include the opening cysteine and the closing phenylalanine or tryptophan. Clone size is stated in some rows and not others, as once, few, many or a class when expanded.

j_call	v_call	clone_size	cdr3_aa
TRBJ1-2	TRBV27	-	CASSLGRNYGYTF
TRBJ1-6	TRBV4-2	-	CASSQAFGQGVNSPLHF
TRBJ1-2	TRBV6-5	-	CASSEVGYGYTF
TRBJ2-5	TRBV28	-	CASTGEETQYF
TRBJ2-6	TRBV6-1	-	CASQLGANVLTF
TRBJ1-2	TRBV7-9	few	CASTQDNYGYTF
TRBJ1-1	TRBV27	-	CASSLSRDSHLSSHTEAFF
TRBJ2-5	TRBV7-8	-	CASRPGTRGVETQYF
TRBJ2-1	TRBV6-4	-	CASSEEGSSYNEQFF
TRBJ1-1	TRBV6-1	-	CASSGLGGTEAFF
TRBJ1-3	TRBV30	-	CARYSANGNTIYF
TRBJ2-7	TRBV28	-	CASSPWRGGGLYEQYF
TRBJ1-5	TRBV7-9	-	CASPRQEAFKPQHF
TRBJ1-2	TRBV6-5	-	CASSYSFGEGNYGYTF
TRBJ1-1	TRBV5-4	-	CASTPYLGTEAFF
TRBJ1-1	TRBV6-6	-	CASSLDRGDTEAFF
TRBJ2-1	TRBV7-6	-	CASSLGGGGTYNEQFF
-	TRBV7-9	-	CASSLGGDQPQYF
TRBJ1-1	TRBV11-2	-	CASSLLGTGTNTEAFF
TRBJ1-4	TRBV15	-	CATSRDRRREKLFF
TRBJ1-5	TRBV28	-	CASSQPPGRGNQPQHF
-	TRBV6-1	-	CASREAGLRQFYEQYF
TRBJ2-5	TRBV7-2	-	CASSLGGPAQETQYF
TRBJ2-7	TRBV27	-	CASSVIVGQGPSYF
TRBJ1-1	TRBV25-1	once	CASSELDRDNTEAFF
TRBJ2-5	TRBV6-6	-	CASSYPPRGQETQYF
TRBJ1-2	TRBV28	once	CASSFWGHGYTF
TRBJ1-2	TRBV30	-	CAWSEGNRMYGYTF
TRBJ2-2	TRBV7-8	-	CASSLEIMGAGELFF
TRBJ1-5	TRBV10-2	few	CASSDRRSNQPQHF
TRBJ2-7	TRBV19	once	CASSISSGSYEQYF
TRBJ2-6	TRBV27	-	CATHGTGVISGANVLTF
TRBJ2-7	TRBV28	-	CASMSGTPSYEQYF
TRBJ2-5	TRBV27	-	CASTRSGTSGREEETQYF
TRBJ2-5	TRBV6-1	-	CASSVPPGETQYF
TRBJ1-1	TRBV7-2	-	CASSLDRRGTEAFF
TRBJ2-2	TRBV28	-	CASSSSPGGGGELFF
TRBJ2-1	TRBV9	-	CASSQGLAGAISYNEQFF
TRBJ1-5	TRBV28	-	CASSMDGHQPQHF
TRBJ2-1	TRBV28	-	CASTQTGSPYNEQFF
TRBJ2-7	TRBV5-1	-	CASSPTGGEQYF
TRBJ1-1	TRBV9	-	CASSVGSTAENTEAFF
TRBJ1-3	TRBV4-3	once	CASSQDTGPSGNTIYF